The entry below describes one T cell receptor (beta chain). Its specificity is unknown. The record originates from a study of T cell responses to AZD1222 COVID-19 vaccine. The study, taken as a whole, reports: Among those given AZD1222, only 6 or 7 were seropositive at baseline.

The repertoire was sequenced with immunoSEQ multiplex PCR; TCRdb's copy has only in-frame clones and lacks some. Seen here are fewer than 130,000 clones, 70% to 90% observed once, and the top ten hold 15%. Germline CDR1 and CDR2: SGHRS and YFSETQ. The CDR3 sequence is 14 residues long. Trimming took 4 bases from V and 4 from J; bases not matched to a gene: 8. This receptor was taken from an adult who received the AZD1222 COVID-19 vaccine. This chain uses TRBV5-1 with TRBJ2-7; 7 bases are shared with TRBD2. Sample: peripheral blood, taken 28 days after the second AZD1222 dose. The CDR3 DNA is TGCGCCAGCAGCCCCGGACTAGGGCCATACGAGCAGTACTTC. It codes for CASSPGLGPYEQYF.